This T cell receptor (beta chain) was documented in a study of cytomegalovirus exposure and HLA in healthy donors. PCR amplification relied on 60 Vbeta primers (plus 13 Jbeta primers). Profiling relied on immunoSEQ multiplex PCR, and the TCRdb table lists in-frame clones only, not all of them. In the table there are 170,000 or so clones, 80% to 85% of which are singletons. Trimming removed 5 bases from V and 0 bases from J; junction bases left unmatched: 2. Germline values: CDR1 SGHVS, CDR2 FNYEAQ. This CDR3 contains 15 residues. The source of this sequence is a man in his fifties or sixties in good health and CMV-seronegative. What was sequenced was PBMCs. The gene calls are TRBV7-6 and TRBJ1-4; 8 bases match TRBD1. The CDR3 coding sequence is TGTGCCAGCAGCCGGACAGGGCCAACTAATGAAAAACTGTTTTTT. Encoded protein: CASSRTGPTNEKLFF.